This TCR beta chain was identified in a study of blood T cell repertoires in COVID-19. Study background: Sample material is recorded as cDNA or gDNA derived from T cells, B-cell-depleted T cells, or PBMCs.

Produced via immunoSEQ multiplex PCR; TCRdb's table is partial and in-frame only. The table has approximately 300,000 clones, about 82% seen once. Germline V gives CDR1 GTSNPN, CDR2 SVGIG (reference sequence). V was cut by 4 bases and J by 2 bases, with 13 bases left in between. The CDR3 runs to 14 residues. This rearrangement joins TRBV30 to TRBJ2-3; D gene ambiguous. Sequenced input: peripheral blood. The TCR originated in a woman aged 50 to 65 with acute or convalescent COVID-19. For the CDR3, the DNA is TGTGCCTGGATCTCTCCGGAGAACACAGATACGCAGTATTTT. Its translation: CAWISPENTDTQYF.